This entry features one T cell receptor (beta chain) sequence. Authors' analysis steps: Estimation of nucleated cell counts was performed using reference gene primer amplification. Profiling relied on immunoSEQ multiplex PCR, and the TCRdb table lists in-frame clones only, not all of them. The DNA gave D and trimming, while V, J and clone size come from that table. Of under 85,000 clones listed, roughly 90% are singletons. The data were obtained in a study of blood T cell repertoires in COVID-19. About the research overall: Acute and convalescent COVID-19 samples came from the United States, Italy and Spain. PBMCs, B-cell-depleted T cells, or T cells were the source of the cDNA or gDNA that made up the material.

The CDR3 is 13 amino acids. CDR1 is ENHRY and CDR2 is SYGVKD in the germline V gene. V dropped 4 bases and J dropped 3 bases, with 9 bases sitting between them. The clonotype was recovered from a man between 65 and 80 years old with active or convalescent COVID-19. Sequencing input: peripheral blood. The chain uses TRBV10-3 and TRBJ1-1, with D maybe TRBD1 (5 bases). CDR3: CAISVEGDTEAFF. DNA of the CDR3: TGTGCCATCAGTGTTGAAGGGGACACTGAAGCTTTCTTT.